This T cell receptor beta chain is from a study of OX40 agonist ivuxolimab in advanced cancers. About the study: A diagnosis of hepatocellular carcinoma, melanoma, renal cell or head and neck cancer was present in dose-escalation patients. Prior therapy, whether anti-PD-1, anti-PD-L1 or anti-CTLA-4, was allowed, and under 50% had some.

In the case of this clone: Its matching antigen is unknown.

Regarding the study as a whole: Dosing at 0.1 to 3.0 mg/kg was accompanied by clonal expansion of CD4+ and CD8+ blood T cells by week 6. Low normalized clonal expansion also occurred in some nonresponding patients.

The germline V gene encodes CDR1 ENHRY and CDR2 SYGVKD. The V end lost 0 bases, the J end lost 10 bases, and 9 bases lay between the germline ends. This CDR3 has 12 residues. Here immunoSEQ multiplex PCR was the method, and the copy in TCRdb shows in-frame clones only, minus some. The sample has tens of thousands of clones; roughly nine tenths are singletons. The source material was CD4+ or CD8+ T cells sorted from blood, sampled in a trial of the OX40 agonist ivuxolimab. This rearrangement joins TRBV10-3 to TRBJ2-5, with D possibly being TRBD1 (6 bases). This sequence originates from an adult with an advanced solid tumor such as melanoma, head and neck, liver or kidney cancer. The CDR3: CAISESEGDQYF. CDR3 nucleotides: TGTGCCATCAGTGAGTCAGAGGGGGACCAGTACTTC.